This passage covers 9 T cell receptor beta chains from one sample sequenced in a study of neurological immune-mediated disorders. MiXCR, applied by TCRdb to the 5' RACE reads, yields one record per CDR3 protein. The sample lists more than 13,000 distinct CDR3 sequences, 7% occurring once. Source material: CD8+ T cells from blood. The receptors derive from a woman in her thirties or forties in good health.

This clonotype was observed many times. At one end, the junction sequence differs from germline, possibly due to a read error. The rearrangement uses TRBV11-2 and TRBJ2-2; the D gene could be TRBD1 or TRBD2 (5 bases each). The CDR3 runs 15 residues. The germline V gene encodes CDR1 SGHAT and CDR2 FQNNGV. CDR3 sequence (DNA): TGTGCCAGCAGTTTAGGGACGGTGAACACCGGGGAGCTGTTTTTT. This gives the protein CASSLGTVNTGELFF.

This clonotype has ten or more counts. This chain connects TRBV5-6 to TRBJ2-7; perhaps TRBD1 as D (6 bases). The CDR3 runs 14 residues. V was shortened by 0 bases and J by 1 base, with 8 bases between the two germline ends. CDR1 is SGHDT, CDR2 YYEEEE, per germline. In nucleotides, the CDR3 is TGTGCCAGCAGCTTGGAGGACAGTTCCTACGAGCAGTACTTC. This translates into CASSLEDSSYEQYF. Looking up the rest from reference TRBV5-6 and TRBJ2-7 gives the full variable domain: DAGVTQSPTHLIKTRGQQVTLRCSPKSGHDTVSWYQQALGQGPQFIFQYYEEEERQRGNFPDRFSGHQFPNYSSELNVNALLLGDSALYLCASSLEDSSYEQYFGPGTRLTVT.

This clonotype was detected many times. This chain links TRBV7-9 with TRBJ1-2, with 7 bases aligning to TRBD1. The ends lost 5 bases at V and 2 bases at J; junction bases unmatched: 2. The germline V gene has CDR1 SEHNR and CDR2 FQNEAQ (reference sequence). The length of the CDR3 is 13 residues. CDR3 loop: CASSPGQNYGYTF. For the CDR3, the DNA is TGTGCCAGCAGCCCGGGACAGAACTATGGCTACACCTTC.

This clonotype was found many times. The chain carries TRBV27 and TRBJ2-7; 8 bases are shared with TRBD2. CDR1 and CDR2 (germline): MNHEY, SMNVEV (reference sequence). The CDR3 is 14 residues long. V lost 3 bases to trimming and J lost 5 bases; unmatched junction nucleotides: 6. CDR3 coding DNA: TGTGCCAGCAGTTTGTGGGCGGGAGGTGACGAGCAGTACTTC. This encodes CASSLWAGGDEQYF.

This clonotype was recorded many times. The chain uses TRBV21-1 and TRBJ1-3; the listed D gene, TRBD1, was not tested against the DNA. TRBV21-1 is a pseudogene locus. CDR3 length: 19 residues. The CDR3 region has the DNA TGTGCCAGCAGTTCCCAACCATCCGGCACAGAGGTGTCTGGAAACACCATATATTTT. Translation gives CASSSQPSGTEVSGNTIYF.

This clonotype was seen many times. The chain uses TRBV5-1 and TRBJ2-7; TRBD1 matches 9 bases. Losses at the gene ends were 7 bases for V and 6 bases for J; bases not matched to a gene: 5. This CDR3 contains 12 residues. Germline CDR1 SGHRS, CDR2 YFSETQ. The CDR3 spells CASPDRGIEQYF. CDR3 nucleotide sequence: TGCGCCAGCCCGGACAGGGGAATCGAGCAGTACTTC. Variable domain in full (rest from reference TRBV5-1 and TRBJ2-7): KAGVTQTPRYLIKTRGQQVTLSCSPISGHRSVSWYQQTPGQGLQFLFEYFSETQRNKGNFPGRFSGRQFSNSRSEMNVSTLELGDSALYLCASPDRGIEQYFGPGTRLTVT.

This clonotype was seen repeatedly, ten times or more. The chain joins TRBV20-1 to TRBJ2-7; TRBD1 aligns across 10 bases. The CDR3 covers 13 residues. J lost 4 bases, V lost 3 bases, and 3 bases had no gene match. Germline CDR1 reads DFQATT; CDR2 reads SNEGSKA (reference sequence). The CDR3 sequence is CSARWTGGYEQYF. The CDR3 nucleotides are TGCAGTGCTAGGTGGACAGGGGGGTACGAGCAGTACTTC.

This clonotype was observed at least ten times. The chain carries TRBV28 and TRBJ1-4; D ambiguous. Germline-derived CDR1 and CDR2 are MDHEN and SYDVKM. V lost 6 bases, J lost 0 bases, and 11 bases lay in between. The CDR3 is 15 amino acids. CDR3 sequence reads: CASSDGPATNEKLFF. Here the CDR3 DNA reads TGTGCCAGCAGCGACGGCCCTGCAACTAATGAAAAACTGTTTTTT.

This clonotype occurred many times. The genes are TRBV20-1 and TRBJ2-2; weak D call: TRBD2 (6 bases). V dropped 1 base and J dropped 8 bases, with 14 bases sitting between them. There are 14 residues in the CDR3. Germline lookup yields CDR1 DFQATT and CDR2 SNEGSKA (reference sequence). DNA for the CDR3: TGCAGTGCTAGAGGGTTTAACGGGGGTGGGGAGCTGTTTTTT. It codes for CSARGFNGGGELFF.